The rows below give T cell receptor beta chains drawn from one sample of a study of control samples from healthy donors and cancer patients. The data were produced by immunoSEQ multiplex PCR, yet TCRdb's version contains in-frame clones alone and is incomplete. The sample carries 150,000 to 200,000 clones, around 94% recorded once. Material for sequencing was blood. The receptor set was obtained from a woman between 18 and 29 years old in good health. The CDR3 runs from the conserved cysteine through the conserved F or W. D genes are given only for firm matches. Clone size appears in some rows only: once, few, many, or a class for an expanded clone.

d_call,j_call,v_call,clone_size,cdr3_nt,cdr3_aa
NA,TRBJ1-1,TRBV11-2,once,TGTGCCAGCAGCTTAGTAGGGGGGACTGAAGCTTTCTTT,CASSLVGGTEAFF
NA,TRBJ1-1,TRBV27,NA,TGTGCCAGCAGTTTCCTGGGGAGGGGCGAAGCTTTCTTT,CASSFLGRGEAFF
NA,TRBJ1-3,TRBV7-9,NA,TGTGCCAGCAGCTTAGAAGCAGGGGCTGGAAACACCATATATTTT,CASSLEAGAGNTIYF
NA,TRBJ1-5,TRBV29-1,NA,TGCAGCGTTGTCCCTGAGTCAGGGAATCAGCCCCAGCATTTT,CSVVPESGNQPQHF
NA,TRBJ2-1,TRBV7-2,once,TGTGCCAGCAGCCACCTACCCCGGGGCGGGGCCTACTACAATGAGCAGTTCTTC,CASSHLPRGGAYYNEQFF
NA,TRBJ2-3,TRBV7-2,once,TGTGCCAGCAGTCTTATGGGGGGGCAGACCAGCACAGATACGCAGTATTTT,CASSLMGGQTSTDTQYF
NA,TRBJ2-3,TRBV6-6,NA,TGTGCCAGCAGTTACACCGGGGGAAGCACAGATACGCAGTATTTT,CASSYTGGSTDTQYF
NA,TRBJ1-6,TRBV28,NA,TGTGCCAGCAGTTTATTTCCAGTCAGCTCCTATAATTCACCCCTCCACTTT,CASSLFPVSSYNSPLHF
NA,TRBJ1-1,TRBV6-2/TRBV6-3,NA,TGTGCCAGCAGTTACGGGAGTAGGGGAGCTTTCTTT,CASSYGSRGAFF
NA,TRBJ2-1,TRBV24-1,NA,TGTGCCACCAGCGCGAGTGCAGGGAGAAATGAGCAGTTCTTC,CATSASAGRNEQFF
TRBD2,TRBJ2-3,TRBV15,NA,TGTGCCACCAGTCCTCCCATGGGGCTAGCGGGGTTGGGCGGCACAGATACGCAGTATTTT,CATSPPMGLAGLGGTDTQYF
NA,TRBJ1-1,TRBV12-3/TRBV12-4,NA,TGTGCCAGCAGTTTACGGGGGGCTGAAGCTTTCTTT,CASSLRGAEAFF
TRBD1,TRBJ1-3,TRBV5-1,once,TGCGCCAGCAGCTTGAGGACAGGGGGAGGAAACACCATATATTTT,CASSLRTGGGNTIYF
NA,TRBJ1-2,TRBV2,NA,TGTGCCAGCAGTGACCCAGGGGAAAACTATGGCTACACCTTC,CASSDPGENYGYTF
TRBD1,TRBJ2-1,TRBV11-3,NA,TGTGCCAGCATCTTCCCGGGACAGGGGGACAATGAGCAGTTCTTC,CASIFPGQGDNEQFF
TRBD1,TRBJ1-2,TRBV7-9,NA,TGTGCCAGCAGCCGGCCGGGACAGGGGTATGGCTACACCTTC,CASSRPGQGYGYTF
TRBD1,TRBJ1-2,TRBV6-5,NA,TGTGCCAGCAGACTGACAGGGATGAGCTATGGCTACACCTTC,CASRLTGMSYGYTF
TRBD1,TRBJ1-1,TRBV5-1,NA,TGCGCCAGCAGCTTATGGACAGGGGGCACTGAAGCTTTCTTT,CASSLWTGGTEAFF
NA,TRBJ1-3,TRBV28,NA,TGTGCCAGCACTGCGATCGAGGGGAACACCATATATTTT,CASTAIEGNTIYF
TRBD1,TRBJ1-6,TRBV5-5,NA,TGTGCCAGCAGCTTGACAGGGGATAATTCACCCCTCCACTTT,CASSLTGDNSPLHF
NA,TRBJ1-4,TRBV5-3,NA,TGTGCCAGAAGCTTGGAGGGGGAAAATGAAAAACTGTTTTTT,CARSLEGENEKLFF
TRBD2,TRBJ2-5,TRBV9,NA,TGTGCCAGCTCCCTAGCGGGGGGGGAAGAGACCCAGTACTTC,CASSLAGGEETQYF
TRBD1,TRBJ1-1,TRBV3-1/TRBV3-2,NA,TGTGCCAGCAGCCTAGACAGGGGGCGTTTTGAAGCTTTCTTT,CASSLDRGRFEAFF
NA,TRBJ2-1,TRBV4-2,NA,TGTGCCAGCAGCCAAGATTATACACAGTACAATGAGCAGTTCTTC,CASSQDYTQYNEQFF
NA,TRBJ1-2,TRBV4-2,NA,TGTGCCAGCAGCCAAGAGTGGCGGCAGGGGCCATGGGATGGCTACACCTTC,CASSQEWRQGPWDGYTF
NA,TRBJ1-2,TRBV7-2,NA,TGTGCCAGCAACCTAGGACAGAGCTATGGCTACACCTTC,CASNLGQSYGYTF
TRBD1,TRBJ1-5,TRBV28,NA,TGTGCCAGCAGCCAGTCGGGACAGGGTTATCAGCCCCAGCATTTT,CASSQSGQGYQPQHF
NA,TRBJ2-7,TRBV11-1,NA,TGTGCCAGCAGCTTAAACATGGACTGGGGAGAGCAGTACTTC,CASSLNMDWGEQYF
NA,TRBJ1-4,TRBV18,NA,TGTGCCAGCTCACCTCCCGGGCGCGAAAAACTGTTTTTT,CASSPPGREKLFF
NA,TRBJ1-1,TRBV6-5,NA,TGTGCCAGCAATCCGAACACTGAAGCTTTCTTT,CASNPNTEAFF
NA,TRBJ1-2,TRBV18,NA,TGTGCCAGCTCACTGGACAGTAGCTATGGCTACACCTTC,CASSLDSSYGYTF
NA,TRBJ1-1,TRBV15,NA,TGTGCCACCGAAGGGGCAAACACTGAAGCTTTCTTT,CATEGANTEAFF
NA,TRBJ1-6,TRBV5-1,NA,TGCGCCAGCAGGAGGTCAGGGTGGGATAATTCACCCCTCCACTTT,CASRRSGWDNSPLHF
NA,TRBJ2-2,TRBV6-4,NA,TGTGCCAGCAGTGTTGATTGGGGGATTTCCACCGGGGAGCTGTTTTTT,CASSVDWGISTGELFF
NA,TRBJ2-5,TRBV7-9,once,TGTGCCAGCAGCTCTAGAGGGCTAGAGACCCAGTACTTC,CASSSRGLETQYF
TRBD2,TRBJ2-2,TRBV6-6,NA,TGTGCCAGCAACCTAGCGGGGCTCGGGGAGCTGTTTTTT,CASNLAGLGELFF
NA,TRBJ1-6,TRBV6-5,NA,TGTGCCAGCACCCGTGGGGGAGGGTCACCCCTCCACTTT,CASTRGGGSPLHF
NA,TRBJ2-2,TRBV19,NA,TGTGCCAGTAGTATAATGGGCAGTGGGCTACCGGGGAAGCTGTTTTTT,CASSIMGSGLPGKLFF
TRBD1,TRBJ1-3,TRBV11-2,NA,TGTGCCAGCAGCCTAGACAGGGAAACCTACTTCTCTGGAAACACCATATATTTT,CASSLDRETYFSGNTIYF
NA,TRBJ1-6,TRBV6-6,NA,TGTGCCAGCAGTTGGGTCACGAGCTCCTATAATTCACCCCTCCACTTT,CASSWVTSSYNSPLHF
NA,TRBJ2-5,TRBV7-2,once,TGTGCCAGCAGCCCCGGGACGGGGGTTGGGACCCAGTACTTC,CASSPGTGVGTQYF
NA,TRBJ1-5,TRBV19,NA,TGTGCCAGTAGTGATACAAGGGCGGTGAGACAGCCCCAGCATTTT,CASSDTRAVRQPQHF
NA,TRBJ2-7,TRBV13,NA,TGTGCCAGCAGCGTAGGCCCGAGGGGGCCTTTATTCGGACTAGCCTTTACCTACGAGCAGTACTTC,CASSVGPRGPLFGLAFTYEQYF
NA,TRBJ1-5,TRBV27,NA,TGTGCCAGCAGTTTATCGGGCACTTCCTATAGCAATCAGCCCCAGCATTTT,CASSLSGTSYSNQPQHF
NA,TRBJ1-3,TRBV12-5,NA,TGTGCTAGTGGTCCCGTGGGAAACACCATATATTTT,CASGPVGNTIYF
NA,TRBJ2-7,TRBV5-6,NA,TGTGCCAGCAGCTTGGCCTCAAGACTAGTCTACGAGCAGTACTTC,CASSLASRLVYEQYF
TRBD1,TRBJ1-1,TRBV5-1,NA,TGCGCCAGCAGCTGGGACAGGGGGAGGACTGAAGCTTTCTTT,CASSWDRGRTEAFF
NA,TRBJ2-1,TRBV25-1,NA,TGTGCCAGCAGCCGGATCTCCTACAATGAGCAGTTCTTC,CASSRISYNEQFF
NA,TRBJ1-1,TRBV7-6,NA,TGTGCCAGCAGCTTACAAGGGTCCGGGGGGCGGGGTGTTAACACTGAAGCTTTCTTT,CASSLQGSGGRGVNTEAFF
NA,TRBJ1-1,TRBV11-1,NA,TGTGCCAGCAGCTTACAAAATTTAGCTTTCTTT,CASSLQNLAFF